Presented here are 8 T cell receptor beta chains from one specimen sequenced in a study of blood T cell repertoires in COVID-19. TCRdb's table, derived via immunoSEQ multiplex PCR, lists solely in-frame clones and lacks some. Here the sample spans approximately 44,000 clones, over 80% being singletons. The sequenced sample was peripheral blood. The receptor source for this set is a human donor in a cohort sampled during active COVID-19.

V is TRBV2 and J is TRBJ2-1, with 11 bases that match TRBD2. V lost 6 bases and J lost 4; bases outside the gene matches: 8. This CDR3 is 16 amino acids long. Germline V lookup: CDR1 SNHLY, CDR2 FYNNEI. CDR3 sequence (DNA): TGTGCCAGCAGGGGGACCGGGACTAGCGGTTACAATGAGCAGTTCTTC. Translated: CASRGTGTSGYNEQFF. Together with reference TRBV2 and TRBJ2-1, the CDR3 gives the full variable domain: EPEVTQTPSHQVTQMGQEVILRCVPISNHLYFYWYRQILGQKVEFLVSFYNNEISEKSEIFDDQFSVERPDGSNFTLKIRSTKLEDSAMYFCASRGTGTSGYNEQFFGPGTRLTVL.

The V gene is TRBV7-8, the J gene TRBJ2-7; D might be TRBD2 (6 bases). The CDR3 sequence is 13 residues long. The germline CDR1 and CDR2 sequences are SGHVS and FQNEAQ. The V end lost 3 bases, the J end lost 2 bases, and 8 bases lay between the germline ends. CDR3 region: CASSFSGAYEQYF. The CDR3 region has the DNA TGTGCCAGCAGCTTTTCGGGGGCCTACGAGCAGTACTTC.

The chain has TRBV5-6 and TRBJ2-1; 9 nucleotides line up with TRBD2. Germline CDR1 is SGHDT and CDR2 is YYEEEE. The CDR3 is made up of 16 amino acids. Trimming took 0 bases from V and 14 from J; bases not matched to a gene: 15. The CDR3 is CASSLGFRLAESKEFF. DNA of the CDR3: TGTGCCAGCAGCTTGGGATTCCGACTAGCGGAGTCTAAGGAGTTCTTC.

The J gene is TRBJ2-7, the V gene TRBV27; D is perhaps TRBD2 (6 bases). Per germline, CDR1 MNHEY and CDR2 SMNVEV (reference sequence). The CDR3 contains 20 residues. The germline V and J ends were trimmed by 6 bases and 0 bases, with 30 bases remaining between them. The CDR3 DNA reads as TGTGCCAGCAGCCCCGAGTGGGGGGACGGACAACCCAACAGCTCCTACGAGCAGTACTTC. Protein product: CASSPEWGDGQPNSSYEQYF.

The V gene is TRBV29-1, the J gene TRBJ1-1; 10 nucleotides agree with TRBD1. Germline lookup yields CDR1 SQVTM and CDR2 ANQGSEA. V lost 7 bases to trimming and J lost 1 base; unmatched junction nucleotides: 6. CDR3 length: 14 residues. CDR3 sequence (DNA): TGCAGCGCCCGACAGGGGGCGGGGAACACTGAAGCTTTCTTT. It specifies CSARQGAGNTEAFF.

V gene TRBV3-1 (or the pseudogene TRBV3-2) combines with J gene TRBJ1-2; D gene uncertain. CDR3 length: 15 residues. CDR1 and CDR2 (germline): LGHDT, YNNKEL (reference sequence). Trimming left V 1 base short and J 1 base short, with 10 bases between. Here the CDR3 reads CASSQASTFNYGYTF. CDR3 coding DNA: TGTGCCAGCAGCCAAGCCTCGACTTTTAACTATGGCTACACCTTC.

This chain joins TRBV3-1 (or the pseudogene TRBV3-2) and TRBJ2-6; the D gene is possibly TRBD1 (5 bases). Deletions cut 2 bases from V and 2 bases from J, with 7 bases between. The CDR3 runs to 15 residues. Looked up from germline, CDR1 is LGHDT and CDR2 is YNNKEL (reference sequence). CDR3 coding DNA: TGTGCCAGCAGCCAACAGGGTGCTGGGGCCAACGTCCTGACTTTC. Amino acid sequence: CASSQQGAGANVLTF.

The gene calls are TRBV7-2 and TRBJ2-1; no reliable D call. V lost 1 base, J lost 10 bases, and 11 bases lay in between. CDR1 and CDR2 from the germline V gene are SGHTA and FQGNSA. The CDR3 is 13 residues long. CDR3 region: CASSLELCREQFF. CDR3 DNA: TGTGCCAGCAGCTTAGAACTCTGTCGGGAGCAGTTCTTC.